The source of this T cell receptor beta chain is a study of T-cell reconstitution after alpha-beta-depleted transplantation in children. For this clonotype: Its antigen is as yet unknown.

The V segment lost 1 base and the J segment 7 bases; nucleotides outside the gene matches: 9. CDR3 length: 16 amino acids. Study observations and caveats: The study reportedly traced alpha-beta T cells about two months after transplant to several hundred expanded graft clones.

Using unique molecular identifiers, the investigators prepared the TCRbeta library. TCRdb used MiXCR to reprocess the PCR reads, holding one entry per CDR3 protein. Of around 200,000 distinct CDR3 sequences listed, more than 15% were seen once; the top ten hold around 45%. Sequenced material: PBMCs, mostly from graft donor cells, taken 360 days after TCRalphabeta/CD19-depleted stem cell transplant. This chain links TRBV12-3 or TRBV12-4 with TRBJ2-1; 8 bases are shared with TRBD2. This TCR was recovered from a male patient aged 2 to 9 who had a stem cell transplant for acute lymphoblastic leukemia, so the T cells may come from the graft donor. The CDR3 region is CASSLGIGGGGNEQFF. In nucleotides, the CDR3 is TGTGCCAGCAGTTTAGGCATCGGGGGGGGAGGGAATGAGCAGTTCTTC.